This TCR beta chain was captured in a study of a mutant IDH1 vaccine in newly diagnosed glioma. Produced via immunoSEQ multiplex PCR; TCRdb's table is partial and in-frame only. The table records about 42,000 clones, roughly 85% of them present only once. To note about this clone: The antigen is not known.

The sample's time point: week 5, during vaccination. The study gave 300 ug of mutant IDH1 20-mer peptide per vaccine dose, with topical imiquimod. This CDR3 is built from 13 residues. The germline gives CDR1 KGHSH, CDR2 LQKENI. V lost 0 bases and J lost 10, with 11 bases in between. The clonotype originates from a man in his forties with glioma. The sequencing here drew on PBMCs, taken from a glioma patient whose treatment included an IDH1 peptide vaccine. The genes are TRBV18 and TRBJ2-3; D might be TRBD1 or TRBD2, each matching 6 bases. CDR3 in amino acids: CASSPPGGGAQYF. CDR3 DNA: TGTGCCAGCTCACCACCCGGAGGGGGAGCGCAGTATTTT.